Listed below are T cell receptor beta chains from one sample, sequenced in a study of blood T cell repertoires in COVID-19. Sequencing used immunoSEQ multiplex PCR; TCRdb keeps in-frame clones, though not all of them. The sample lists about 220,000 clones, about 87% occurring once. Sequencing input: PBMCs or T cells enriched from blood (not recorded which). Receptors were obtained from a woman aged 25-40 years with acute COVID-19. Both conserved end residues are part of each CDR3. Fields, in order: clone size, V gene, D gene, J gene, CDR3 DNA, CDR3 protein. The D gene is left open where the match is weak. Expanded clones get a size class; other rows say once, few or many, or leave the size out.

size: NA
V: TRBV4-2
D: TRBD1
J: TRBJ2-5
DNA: TGTGCCAGCAGCCAAGAAAAACGCAGGGGGCGGGAGACCCAGTACTTC
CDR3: CASSQEKRRGRETQYF

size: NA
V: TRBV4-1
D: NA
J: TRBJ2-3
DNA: TGCGCCAGCAGCCAAGATCTGGTGGTGGGGGCGGGGGCAGATACGCAGTATTTT
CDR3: CASSQDLVVGAGADTQYF

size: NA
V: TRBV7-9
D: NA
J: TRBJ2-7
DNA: TGTGCCAGCAGCTTAGACGGGACACAATACTACGAGCAGTACTTC
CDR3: CASSLDGTQYYEQYF

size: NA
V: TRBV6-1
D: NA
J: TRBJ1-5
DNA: TGTGCCAGCAGTGAAGCGCGGGATTTTGATCAGCCCCAGCATTTT
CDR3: CASSEARDFDQPQHF

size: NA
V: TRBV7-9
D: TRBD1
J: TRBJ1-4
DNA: TGTGCCAGCAGCTTCGGACAGGGGAGTTTTACTAATGAAAAACTGTTTTTT
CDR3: CASSFGQGSFTNEKLFF

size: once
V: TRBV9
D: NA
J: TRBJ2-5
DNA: TGTGCCAGCAGCCCTACGGGGGAAGAGACCCAGTACTTC
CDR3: CASSPTGEETQYF

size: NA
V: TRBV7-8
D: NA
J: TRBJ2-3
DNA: TGTGCCAGCAGCTTAGGTACTACTAGCACAGATACGCAGTATTTT
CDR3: CASSLGTTSTDTQYF

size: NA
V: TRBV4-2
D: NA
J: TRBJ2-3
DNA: TGTGCCAGCAGCCAAGATACGGGGGATACGCAGTATTTT
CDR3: CASSQDTGDTQYF

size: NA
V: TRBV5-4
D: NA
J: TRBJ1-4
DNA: TGTGCCAGCAGCCCTGAGGCGGCGGACTCAACTAATGAAAAACTGTTTTTT
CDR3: CASSPEAADSTNEKLFF

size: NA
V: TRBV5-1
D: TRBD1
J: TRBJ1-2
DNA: TGCGCCAGCAGCTCGGGACAGAACTATGGCTACACCTTC
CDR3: CASSSGQNYGYTF

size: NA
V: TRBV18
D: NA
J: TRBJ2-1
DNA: TGTGCCAGCTCACCCAGGACTAACAACAATGAGCAGTTCTTC
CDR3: CASSPRTNNNEQFF

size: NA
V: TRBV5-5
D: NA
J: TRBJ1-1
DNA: TGTGCCAGCAGCCTGGAACTGGTGGACACTGAAGCTTTCTTT
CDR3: CASSLELVDTEAFF

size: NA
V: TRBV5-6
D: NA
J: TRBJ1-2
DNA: TGTGCCAGCACCCCAGGGATTCGGTATGGCTACACCTTC
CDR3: CASTPGIRYGYTF

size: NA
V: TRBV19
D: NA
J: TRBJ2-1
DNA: TGTGCCAGTAGTTCATCGTGGAGCTCCTACAATGAGCAGTTCTTC
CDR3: CASSSSWSSYNEQFF

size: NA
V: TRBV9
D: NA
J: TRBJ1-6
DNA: TGTGCCAGCAGCGTAGGGTCAGCAGGCTCCTATAATTCACCCCTCCACTTT
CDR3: CASSVGSAGSYNSPLHF

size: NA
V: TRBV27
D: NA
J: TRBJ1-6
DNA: TGTGCCAGCAGTTTCCGCCGTGAACAGAATTCACCCCTCCACTTT
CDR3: CASSFRREQNSPLHF

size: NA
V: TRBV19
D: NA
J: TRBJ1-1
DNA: TGTGCCAGTAGTATAGATCTAGAGACGGGAGGAGCTTTCTTT
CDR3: CASSIDLETGGAFF

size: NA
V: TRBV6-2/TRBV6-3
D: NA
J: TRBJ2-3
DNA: TGTGCCAGCAGCAGGGGCCGCACAGATACGCAGTATTTT
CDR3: CASSRGRTDTQYF

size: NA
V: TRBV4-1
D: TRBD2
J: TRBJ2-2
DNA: TGCGCCAGCAGCCAAGGGCTAGCGGAGAACACCGGGGAGCTGTTTTTT
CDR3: CASSQGLAENTGELFF

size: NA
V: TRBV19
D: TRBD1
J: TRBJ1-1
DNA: TGTGCCAGTAGTATGGGACAGCTGAACACTGAAGCTTTCTTT
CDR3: CASSMGQLNTEAFF

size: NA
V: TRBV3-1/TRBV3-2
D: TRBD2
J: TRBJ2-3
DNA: TGTGCCAGCAGCCCTTCGACGGGGACTACAACAGATACGCAGTATTTT
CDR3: CASSPSTGTTTDTQYF

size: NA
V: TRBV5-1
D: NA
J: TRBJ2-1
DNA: TGCGCCAGCAGCCTGACTATGGCCCGCTCCTACAATGAGCAGTTCTTC
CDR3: CASSLTMARSYNEQFF

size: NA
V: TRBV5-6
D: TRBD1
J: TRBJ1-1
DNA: TGTGCCAGCAGCCAGGGGGGCACTGAAGCTTTCTTT
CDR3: CASSQGGTEAFF

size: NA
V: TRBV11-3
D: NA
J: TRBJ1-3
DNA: TGTGCCAGCAGCTTAAACCGGGAGATTGGAAACACCATATATTTT
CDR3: CASSLNREIGNTIYF

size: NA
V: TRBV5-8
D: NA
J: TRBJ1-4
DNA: TGTGCCAGCACCCGGGAGGGGACAACAGAGGGAGAAAAACTGTTTTTT
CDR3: CASTREGTTEGEKLFF

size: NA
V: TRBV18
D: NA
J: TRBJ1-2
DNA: TGTGCCAGCTCACCTGACCAGACTAGATGGGATGGCTACACCTTC
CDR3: CASSPDQTRWDGYTF

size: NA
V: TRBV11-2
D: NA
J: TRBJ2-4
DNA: TGTGCCAGCAGTCCTATACCCGGGAAATTGCCTAGAACCAAAAACATTCAGTACTTC
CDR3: CASSPIPGKLPRTKNIQYF

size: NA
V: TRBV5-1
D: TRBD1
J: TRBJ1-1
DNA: TGCGCCAGCAGCCTTACAGGGGAAATTGGCACTGAAGCTTTCTTT
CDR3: CASSLTGEIGTEAFF

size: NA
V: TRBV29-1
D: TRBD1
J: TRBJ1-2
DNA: TGCAGCGCCGCTCAGGGACAGGATTTTTCTGGGTTTTATGGCTACACCTTC
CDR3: CSAAQGQDFSGFYGYTF

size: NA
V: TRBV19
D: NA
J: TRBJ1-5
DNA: TGTGCCAGTAGTCGGGGTTACGTCCAGCCCCAGCATTTT
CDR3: CASSRGYVQPQHF

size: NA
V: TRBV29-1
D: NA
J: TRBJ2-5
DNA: TGCAGCGTTGACAGGGGTGGGTGGGAGACCCAGTACTTC
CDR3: CSVDRGGWETQYF

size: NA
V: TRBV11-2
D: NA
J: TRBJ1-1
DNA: TGTGCCAGCAGCTTGGAGTTGAACACTGAAGCTTTCTTT
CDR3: CASSLELNTEAFF

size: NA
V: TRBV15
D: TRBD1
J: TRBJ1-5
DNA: TGTGCCACCAGCAGAGATCGATGGACAGGGGTTAATCAGCCCCAGCATTTT
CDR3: CATSRDRWTGVNQPQHF

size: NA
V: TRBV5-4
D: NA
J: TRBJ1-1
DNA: TGTGCCAGCAGCTTTCCGGAGCTGAACACTGAAGCTTTCTTT
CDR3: CASSFPELNTEAFF

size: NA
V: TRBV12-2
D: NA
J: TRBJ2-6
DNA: TGTGCAAGTCGCACTCTCCGGGGCTCTGGGGCCAACGTCCTGACTTTC
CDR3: CASRTLRGSGANVLTF

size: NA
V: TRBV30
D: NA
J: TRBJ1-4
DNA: TGTGCCTGGAGCCTACAGGGCGGACTGTTTTTT
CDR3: CAWSLQGGLFF

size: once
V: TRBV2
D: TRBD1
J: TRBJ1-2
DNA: TGTGCCAGCAGGGCGACAGGGTTAGGGTATGGCTACACCTTC
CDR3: CASRATGLGYGYTF

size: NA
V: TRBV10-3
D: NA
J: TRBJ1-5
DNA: TGTGCCATCAGTGATCGGTATAGCAATCAGCCCCAGCATTTT
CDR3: CAISDRYSNQPQHF

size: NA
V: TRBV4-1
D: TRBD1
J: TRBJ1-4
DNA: TGCGCCAGCAGCTTCCGGGACAGGGGCCGCGAGGACGAAAAACTGTTTTTT
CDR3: CASSFRDRGREDEKLFF

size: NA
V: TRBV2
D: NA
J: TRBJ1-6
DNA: TGTGCCAGCAGTGATCGGGGGGACGATAATTCACCCCTCCACTTT
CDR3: CASSDRGDDNSPLHF

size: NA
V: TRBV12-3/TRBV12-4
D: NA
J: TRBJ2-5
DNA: TGTGCCAGCAGGCGAGACAGACAAGAGACCCAGTACTTC
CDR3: CASRRDRQETQYF

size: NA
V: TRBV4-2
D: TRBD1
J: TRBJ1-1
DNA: TGTGCCAGCAGCCCGTCTAGGACAGGGATCTTATTCACTGAAGCTTTCTTT
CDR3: CASSPSRTGILFTEAFF

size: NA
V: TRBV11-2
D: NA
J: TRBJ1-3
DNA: TGTGCCAGCAGCTCATATACCGGGGAACTGCGAACTGGAAACACCATATATTTT
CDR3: CASSSYTGELRTGNTIYF

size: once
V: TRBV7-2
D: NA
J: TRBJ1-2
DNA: TGTGCCAGCAGCTTAGAGTCCGGGGAAATTCACGGCTACACCTTC
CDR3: CASSLESGEIHGYTF

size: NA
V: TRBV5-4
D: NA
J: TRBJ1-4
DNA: TGTGCCAGCAGCTCGGGGGGGGATCCTAATGAAAAACTGTTTTTT
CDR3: CASSSGGDPNEKLFF

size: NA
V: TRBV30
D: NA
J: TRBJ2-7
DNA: TGTGCCTGGAGTGTACGTGACAGGTCTTCAATCTTCTACGAGCAGTACTTC
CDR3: CAWSVRDRSSIFYEQYF

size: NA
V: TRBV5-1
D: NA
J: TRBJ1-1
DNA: TGCGCCAGCAGCCTTTATGAATCAGTGAACACTGAAGCTTTCTTT
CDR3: CASSLYESVNTEAFF

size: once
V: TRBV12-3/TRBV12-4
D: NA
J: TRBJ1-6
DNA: TGTGCCAGCAGTTCAGGGCTTCCTTCACCCCTCCACTTT
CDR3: CASSSGLPSPLHF

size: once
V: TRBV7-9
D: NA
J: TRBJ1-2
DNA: TGTGCCAGCAGCCCTGGGGGACTCCCAACTAACTATGGCTACACCTTC
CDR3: CASSPGGLPTNYGYTF

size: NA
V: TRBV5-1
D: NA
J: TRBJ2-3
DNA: TGCGCCAGCAGCTTGGGTTCGGGATTAGCGCGTATCCAAGATACGCAGTATTTT
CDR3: CASSLGSGLARIQDTQYF

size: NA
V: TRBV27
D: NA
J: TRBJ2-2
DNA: TGTGCCAGCACCTCCCCGGACTACCTGGACACCGGGGAGCTGTTTTTT
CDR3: CASTSPDYLDTGELFF

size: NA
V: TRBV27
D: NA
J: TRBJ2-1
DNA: TGTGCCAGCAGTTTCCTCCAGGGAGAGCAGTTCTTC
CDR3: CASSFLQGEQFF

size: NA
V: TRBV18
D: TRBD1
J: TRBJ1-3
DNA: TGTGCCAGCTCACCACTTGGCAGGGGGACTGGAAACACCATATATTTT
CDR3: CASSPLGRGTGNTIYF

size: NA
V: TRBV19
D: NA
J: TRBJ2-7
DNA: TGTGCCAGTAGTTCGGGATCCTACGAGCAGTACTTC
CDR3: CASSSGSYEQYF

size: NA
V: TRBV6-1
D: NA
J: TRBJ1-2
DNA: TGTGCCAGCAGTGAACAGGGTTATGATCGCTACTCTTATGGCTACACCTTC
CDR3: CASSEQGYDRYSYGYTF

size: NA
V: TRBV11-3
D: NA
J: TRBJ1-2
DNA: TGTGCCAGCAGCTTGTCGCCAGGTGACTATGGCTACACCTTC
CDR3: CASSLSPGDYGYTF